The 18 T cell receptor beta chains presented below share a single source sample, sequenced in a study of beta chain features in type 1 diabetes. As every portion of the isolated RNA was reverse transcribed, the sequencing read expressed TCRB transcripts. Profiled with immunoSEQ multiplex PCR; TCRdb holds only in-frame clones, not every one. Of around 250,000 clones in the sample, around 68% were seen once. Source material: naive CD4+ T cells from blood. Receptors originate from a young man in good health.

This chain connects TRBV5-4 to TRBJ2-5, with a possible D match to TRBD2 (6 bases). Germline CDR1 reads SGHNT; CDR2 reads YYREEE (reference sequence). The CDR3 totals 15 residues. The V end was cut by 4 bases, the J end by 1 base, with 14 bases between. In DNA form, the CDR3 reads TGTGCCAGCAGCAAAGAGATAGCGGCCCAAGAGACCCAGTACTTC. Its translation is CASSKEIAAQETQYF.

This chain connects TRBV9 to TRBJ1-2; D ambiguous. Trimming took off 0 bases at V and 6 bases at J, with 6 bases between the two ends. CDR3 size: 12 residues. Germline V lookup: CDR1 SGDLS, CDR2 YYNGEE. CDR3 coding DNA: TGTGCCAGCAGCGTAGGAGCGGATGGCTACACCTTC. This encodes CASSVGADGYTF.

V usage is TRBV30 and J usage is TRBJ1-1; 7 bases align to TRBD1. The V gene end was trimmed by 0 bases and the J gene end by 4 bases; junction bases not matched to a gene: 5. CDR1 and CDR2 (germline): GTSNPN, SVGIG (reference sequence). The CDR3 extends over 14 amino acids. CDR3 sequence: CAWSVLRQGTEAFF. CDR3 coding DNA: TGTGCCTGGAGTGTATTGCGACAGGGCACTGAAGCTTTCTTT.

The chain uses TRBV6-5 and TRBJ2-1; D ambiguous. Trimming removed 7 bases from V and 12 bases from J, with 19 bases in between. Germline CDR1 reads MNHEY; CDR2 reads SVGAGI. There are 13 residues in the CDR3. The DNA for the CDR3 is TGTGCCAGCACCCCGATAGGGTACGGCGGGCAGTTCTTC. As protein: CASTPIGYGGQFF.

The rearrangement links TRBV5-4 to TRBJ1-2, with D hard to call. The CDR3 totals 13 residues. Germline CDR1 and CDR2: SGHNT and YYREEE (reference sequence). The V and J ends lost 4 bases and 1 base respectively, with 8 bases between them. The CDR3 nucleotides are TGTGCCAGCAGCCACGGGGATAACTATGGCTACACCTTC. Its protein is CASSHGDNYGYTF.

The CDR3 nucleotides read TGTGCCTGGAGTACAGCACGGACCGGGACAGGGTCCGAGCAGTACTTC. It specifies CAWSTARTGTGSEQYF. The chain employs TRBV30 and TRBJ2-7; TRBD1 matches at 9 bases. The V and J ends lost 2 bases and 6 bases, in that order; junction bases with no gene match: 14. Germline values: CDR1 GTSNPN, CDR2 SVGIG (reference sequence). The CDR3 sequence is 16 residues long.

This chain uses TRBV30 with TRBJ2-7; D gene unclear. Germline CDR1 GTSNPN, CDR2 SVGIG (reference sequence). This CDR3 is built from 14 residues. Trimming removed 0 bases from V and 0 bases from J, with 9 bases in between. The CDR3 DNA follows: TGTGCCTGGAGTGTACTGCCTCCCTCCTACGAGCAGTACTTC. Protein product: CAWSVLPPSYEQYF. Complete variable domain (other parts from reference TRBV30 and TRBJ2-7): SQTIHQWPATLVQPVGSPLSLECTVEGTSNPNLYWYRQAAGRGLQLLFYSVGIGQISSEVPQNLSASRPQDRQFILSSKKLLLSDSGFYLCAWSVLPPSYEQYFGPGTRLTVT.

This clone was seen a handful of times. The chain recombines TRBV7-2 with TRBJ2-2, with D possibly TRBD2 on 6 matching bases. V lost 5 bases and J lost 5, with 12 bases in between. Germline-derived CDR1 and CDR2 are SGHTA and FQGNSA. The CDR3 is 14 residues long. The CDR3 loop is CASSRPGGTGELFF. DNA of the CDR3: TGTGCCAGCAGCCGGCCCGGGGGAACCGGGGAGCTGTTTTTT.

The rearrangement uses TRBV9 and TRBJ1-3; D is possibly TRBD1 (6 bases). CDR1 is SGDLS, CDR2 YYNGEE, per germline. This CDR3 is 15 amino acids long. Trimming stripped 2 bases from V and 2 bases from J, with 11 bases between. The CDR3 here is CASSVGTTTGNTIYF. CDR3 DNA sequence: TGTGCCAGCAGCGTCGGGACAACTACTGGAAACACCATATATTTT. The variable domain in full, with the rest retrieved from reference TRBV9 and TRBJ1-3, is DSGVTQTPKHLITATGQRVTLRCSPRSGDLSVYWYQQSLDQGLQFLIQYYNGEERAKGNILERFSAQQFPDLHSELNLSSLELGDSALYFCASSVGTTTGNTIYFGEGSWLTVV.

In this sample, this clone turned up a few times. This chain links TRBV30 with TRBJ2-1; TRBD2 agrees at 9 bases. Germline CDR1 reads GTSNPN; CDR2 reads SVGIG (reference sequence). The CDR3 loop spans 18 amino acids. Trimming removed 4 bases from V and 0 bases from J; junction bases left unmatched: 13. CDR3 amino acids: CAWIPSRLAGHSYNEQFF. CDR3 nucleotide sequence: TGTGCCTGGATTCCCTCCCGGCTAGCGGGACACTCCTACAATGAGCAGTTCTTC.

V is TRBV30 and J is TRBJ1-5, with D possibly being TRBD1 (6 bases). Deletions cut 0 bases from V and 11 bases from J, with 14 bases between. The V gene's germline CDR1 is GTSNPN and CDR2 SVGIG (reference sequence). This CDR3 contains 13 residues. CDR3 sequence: CAWSVQGVGSQHF. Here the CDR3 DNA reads TGTGCCTGGAGTGTACAGGGTGTAGGGTCCCAGCATTTT.

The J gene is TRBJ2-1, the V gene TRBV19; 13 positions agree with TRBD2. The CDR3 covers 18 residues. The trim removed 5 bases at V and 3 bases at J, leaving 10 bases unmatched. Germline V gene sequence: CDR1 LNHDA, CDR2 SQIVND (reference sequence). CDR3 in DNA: TGTGCCAGTAGTCGAGGACTAGCGGGGGATTCATACTACAATGAGCAGTTCTTC. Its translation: CASSRGLAGDSYYNEQFF.

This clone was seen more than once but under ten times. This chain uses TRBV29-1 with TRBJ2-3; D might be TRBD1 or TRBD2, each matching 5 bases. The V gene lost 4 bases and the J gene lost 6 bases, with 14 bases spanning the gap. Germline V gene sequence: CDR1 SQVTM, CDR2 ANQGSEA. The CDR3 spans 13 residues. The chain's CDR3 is CSVVPGTRDTQYF. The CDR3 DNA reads TGCAGCGTTGTACCAGGGACCCGGGATACGCAGTATTTT.

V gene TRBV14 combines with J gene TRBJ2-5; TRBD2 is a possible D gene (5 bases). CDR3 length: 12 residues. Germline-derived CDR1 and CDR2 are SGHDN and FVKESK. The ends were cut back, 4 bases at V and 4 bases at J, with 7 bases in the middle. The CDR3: CASSRRRETQYF. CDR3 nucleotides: TGTGCCAGCAGCCGGAGGAGAGAGACCCAGTACTTC.

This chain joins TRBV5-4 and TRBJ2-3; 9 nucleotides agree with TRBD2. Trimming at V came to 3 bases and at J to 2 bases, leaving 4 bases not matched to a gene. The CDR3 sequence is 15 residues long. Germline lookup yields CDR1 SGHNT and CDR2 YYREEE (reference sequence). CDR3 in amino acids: CASSSKREATDTQYF. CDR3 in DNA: TGTGCCAGCAGCTCCAAGCGGGAGGCCACAGATACGCAGTATTTT.

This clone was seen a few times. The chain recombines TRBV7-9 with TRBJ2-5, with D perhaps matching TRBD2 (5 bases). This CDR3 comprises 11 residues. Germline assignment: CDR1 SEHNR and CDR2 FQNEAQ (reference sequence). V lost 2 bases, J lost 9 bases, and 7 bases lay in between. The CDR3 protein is CASSLSAAQYF. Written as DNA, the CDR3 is TGTGCCAGCAGCTTATCAGCGGCCCAGTACTTC.

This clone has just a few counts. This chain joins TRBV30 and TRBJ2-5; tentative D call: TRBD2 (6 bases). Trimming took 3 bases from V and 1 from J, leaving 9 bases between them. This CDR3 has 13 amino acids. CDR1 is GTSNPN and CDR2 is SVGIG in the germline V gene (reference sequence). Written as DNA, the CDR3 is TGTGCCTGGAGCGGGAGAATCCAAGAGACCCAGTACTTC. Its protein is CAWSGRIQETQYF.

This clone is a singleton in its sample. CDR3 sequence: CASSLVSGNYGYTF. The CDR3 DNA reads as TGTGCCAGCAGCTTGGTCTCCGGGAACTATGGCTACACCTTC. This chain uses TRBV5-6 with TRBJ1-2, with D unclear. The CDR3 extends over 14 amino acids. Trimming shortened V by 0 bases and J by 2 bases, and 8 bases separated the two germline ends. The germline CDR1 and CDR2 sequences are SGHDT and YYEEEE.